This TCR beta chain is from a study of blood T cell repertoires in COVID-19. As for the study in general: Sites across the United States, Italy and Spain contributed samples from acute and convalescent COVID-19.

Trimming shortened V by 2 bases and J by 4 bases, and 9 bases separated the two germline ends. This CDR3 region has 14 residues. CDR1 WNHNN and CDR2 SYGVQD come from the germline V gene (reference sequence). Profiled with immunoSEQ multiplex PCR; TCRdb holds only in-frame clones, not every one. The sample contains tens of thousands of clones, around nine tenths of which appear only once. This chain links TRBV10-1 with TRBJ2-1; TRBD2 is a possible D gene (6 bases). The sequenced material came from peripheral blood. The clonotype comes from a woman in her fifties or sixties in a cohort sampled during active COVID-19. CDR3 sequence reads: CASSEGGIYNEQFF. CDR3 DNA sequence: TGCGCCAGCAGTGAGGGCGGGATTTACAATGAGCAGTTCTTC.